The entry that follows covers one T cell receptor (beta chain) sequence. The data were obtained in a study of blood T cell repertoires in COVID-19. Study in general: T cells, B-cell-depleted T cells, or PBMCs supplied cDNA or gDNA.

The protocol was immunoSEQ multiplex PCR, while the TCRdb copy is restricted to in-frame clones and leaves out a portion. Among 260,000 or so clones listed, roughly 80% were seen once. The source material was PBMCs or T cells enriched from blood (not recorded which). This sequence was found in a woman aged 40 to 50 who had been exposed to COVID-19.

The CDR3 nucleotides read TGTGCCAGCAGCTTAGCAGGGGATGGCTACACCTTC. It codes for CASSLAGDGYTF. The V gene is TRBV7-9, the J gene TRBJ1-2, with TRBD1 as a possible D gene (5 bases). CDR3 length: 12 residues. Trimming took off 0 bases at V and 6 bases at J, with 5 bases between the two ends. Germline CDR1 is SEHNR and CDR2 is FQNEAQ (reference sequence).